Presented here are 10 T cell receptor beta chains from one specimen sequenced in a study of cytomegalovirus exposure and HLA in healthy donors. PCR was performed using 60 Vbeta and 13 Jbeta primers. TCRdb's copy holds only in-frame clones and misses some; the assay was immunoSEQ multiplex PCR. The sample lists 150,000 to 250,000 clones; just over 75% were seen once. Sequenced material: PBMCs. These receptors all stem from a man aged 30-40 years in good health and CMV-seronegative.

The rearrangement joins TRBV27 to TRBJ1-5; D gene unclear. CDR3 length equals 14 residues. CDR1 and CDR2 (germline): MNHEY, SMNVEV (reference sequence). Trimming removed 6 bases at V and 1 base at J, with 10 bases between. The CDR3 DNA follows: TGTGCCAGCAGGGCCGGGATAAGCAATCAGCCCCAGCATTTT. This encodes CASRAGISNQPQHF.

The gene calls are TRBV29-1 and TRBJ2-7; D is unclear. The V end lost 6 bases, the J end lost 0 bases, and 6 bases lay between the germline ends. The CDR3 runs to 11 residues. Germline V gene data show CDR1 as SQVTM and CDR2 as ANQGSEA. This CDR3 reads CSVEASYEQYF. The CDR3 DNA reads as TGCAGCGTCGAGGCCTCCTACGAGCAGTACTTC.

The sample holds a few counts of this clone. CDR3 residues: CSVEGVGAYEQYF. CDR3 DNA: TGCAGCGTTGAAGGAGTCGGGGCCTACGAGCAGTACTTC. The chain employs TRBV29-1 and TRBJ2-7, with D perhaps TRBD2 (5 bases). Trimming shortened V by 1 base and J by 2 bases, and 9 bases separated the two germline ends. The CDR3 loop spans 13 amino acids. Germline V gives CDR1 SQVTM, CDR2 ANQGSEA.

The chain employs TRBV29-1 and TRBJ1-1; TRBD1 might be the D (6 bases). CDR1 SQVTM and CDR2 ANQGSEA come from the germline V gene. This CDR3 contains 14 residues. Trimming cost V 6 bases and J 0 bases, with 14 bases left between them. CDR3 nucleotides: TGCAGCGTAGCGGGGGGGGCTATGAACACTGAAGCTTTCTTT. Translation: CSVAGGAMNTEAFF.

The chain joins TRBV4-2 to TRBJ1-2; D gene uncertain. Germline CDR1 and CDR2: LGHNA and YNFKEQ. This CDR3 is built from 13 residues. The V gene lost 4 bases and the J gene lost 7 bases, with 13 bases spanning the gap. CDR3 protein: CASSRGDFAGYTF. Written as DNA, the CDR3 is TGTGCCAGCAGCCGGGGAGATTTCGCTGGCTACACCTTC.

The chain is built from TRBV25-1 and TRBJ1-6, with D perhaps TRBD1 (6 bases). The CDR3 has 14 residues. Germline V gene lookup returns CDR1 MGHDK and CDR2 SYGVNS. V lost 5 bases to trimming and J lost 10 bases, with 15 bases between them. The CDR3 reads CASSWMGAGSPLHF. CDR3 nucleotides: TGTGCCAGCAGTTGGATGGGGGCTGGCTCACCCCTCCACTTT.

This clone was recorded a few times. The V gene is TRBV9, the J gene TRBJ2-1, with 8 bases matching TRBD2. Germline V gives CDR1 SGDLS, CDR2 YYNGEE. After removal of 1 base from V and 8 bases from J, the junction contained 14 bases not matched to a gene. This CDR3 spans 17 amino acids. The CDR3 here is CASSVRESSGRNYEQFF. The CDR3 DNA is TGTGCCAGCAGCGTAAGAGAGTCGAGCGGGAGAAACTATGAGCAGTTCTTC.

The chain combines TRBV5-6 with TRBJ2-5; 16 bases agree with TRBD2. The V gene end was trimmed by 1 base and the J gene end by 2 bases; junction bases not matched to a gene: 8. Germline CDR1 is SGHDT and CDR2 is YYEEEE. This CDR3 spans 19 amino acids. The DNA for the CDR3 is TGTGCCAGCAGCTTGCCGGGACTAGCGGGAGGGCGGGGACAAGAGACCCAGTACTTC. It is translated as CASSLPGLAGGRGQETQYF.

The V call is TRBV6-5, the J call TRBJ2-5; perhaps TRBD2 as D (6 bases). This CDR3 is built from 14 residues. CDR1 and CDR2 from the germline V gene are MNHEY and SVGAGI. Trimming removed 0 bases at V and 5 bases at J, with 10 bases between. CDR3 amino acids: CASSYSTSRETQYF. In DNA, the CDR3 is TGTGCCAGCAGTTACTCTACTAGCCGGGAGACCCAGTACTTC.

The chain recombines TRBV7-9 with TRBJ1-1, with 10 bases that match TRBD1. Germline-derived CDR1 and CDR2 are SEHNR and FQNEAQ (reference sequence). Trimming at V came to 11 bases and at J to 5 bases, leaving 8 bases not matched to a gene. CDR3 length: 13 amino acids. The chain's CDR3 is CAVGQGPRTEAFF. CDR3 nucleotides: TGTGCCGTGGGACAGGGGCCGAGGACTGAAGCTTTCTTT.